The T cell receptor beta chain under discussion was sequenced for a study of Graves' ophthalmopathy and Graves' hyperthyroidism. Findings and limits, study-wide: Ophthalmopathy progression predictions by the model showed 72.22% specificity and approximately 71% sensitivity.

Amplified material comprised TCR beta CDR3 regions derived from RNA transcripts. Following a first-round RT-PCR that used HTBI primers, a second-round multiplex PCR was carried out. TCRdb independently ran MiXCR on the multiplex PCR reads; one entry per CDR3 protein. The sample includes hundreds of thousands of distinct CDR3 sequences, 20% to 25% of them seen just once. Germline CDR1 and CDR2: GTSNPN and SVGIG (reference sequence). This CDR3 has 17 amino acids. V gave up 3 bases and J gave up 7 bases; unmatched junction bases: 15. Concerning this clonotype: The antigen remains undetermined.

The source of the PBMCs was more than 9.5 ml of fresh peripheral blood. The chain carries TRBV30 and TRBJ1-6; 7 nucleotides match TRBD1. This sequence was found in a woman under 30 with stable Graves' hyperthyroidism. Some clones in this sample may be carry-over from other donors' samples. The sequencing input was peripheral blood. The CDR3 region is CAWRSLGQNRRNSPLHF. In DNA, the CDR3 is TGTGCCTGGAGGAGCCTGGGACAGAACAGGAGGAATTCACCCCTCCACTTT.